A single sample gave rise to the 13 T cell receptor beta chains below, sequenced in a study of cytomegalovirus exposure and HLA in healthy donors. Primers: 60 Vbeta forward and 13 Jbeta reverse. Sequencing used immunoSEQ multiplex PCR; TCRdb keeps in-frame clones, though not all of them. The table includes roughly 100,000 clones, around 80% detected once. Sequenced input: PBMCs. Receptors were obtained from a man aged 25-45 years in good health and CMV-seronegative.

This rearrangement joins TRBV7-3 to TRBJ2-5, with 7 bases aligning to TRBD2. The ends lost 6 bases at V and 1 base at J; junction bases unmatched: 5. Germline values: CDR1 SGHTA, CDR2 FQGTGA. This CDR3 region has 14 residues. The CDR3 DNA follows: TGTGCCAGCAGTCCGACTAGCAGCCAAGAGACCCAGTACTTC. It specifies CASSPTSSQETQYF.

This rearrangement joins TRBV5-1 to TRBJ1-2; TRBD1 is a possible D gene (5 bases). The CDR3 sequence is 14 residues long. Germline V lookup: CDR1 SGHRS, CDR2 YFSETQ. Trimming removed 0 bases at V and 4 bases at J, with 10 bases between. The CDR3 DNA reads TGCGCCAGCAGCTTGGAGGGGTCGGGCTATGGCTACACCTTC. This sequence encodes CASSLEGSGYGYTF.

The J gene is TRBJ1-5, the V gene TRBV7-2, with a possible D match to TRBD1 (6 bases). CDR3 length: 15 residues. Between the trimmed V and J ends, which lost 5 bases and 7 bases, there was a span of 18 bases. Germline CDR1 is SGHTA and CDR2 is FQGNSA. Here the CDR3 reads CASSPRTEGAQPQHF. The CDR3 DNA reads as TGTGCCAGCAGCCCGAGGACAGAGGGCGCGCAGCCCCAGCATTTT. Based on the CDR3 plus reference TRBV7-2 and TRBJ1-5, the full variable domain is GAGVSQSPSNKVTEKGKDVELRCDPISGHTALYWYRQSLGQGLEFLIYFQGNSAPDKSGLPSDRFSAERTGGSVSTLTIQRTQQEDSAVYLCASSPRTEGAQPQHFGDGTRLSIL.

The V gene is TRBV28, the J gene TRBJ2-3; D is uncertain. The CDR3 contains 13 residues. V lost 11 bases to trimming and J lost 0 bases, with 12 bases between them. The germline V gene encodes CDR1 MDHEN and CDR2 SYDVKM. The CDR3 sequence: CACLSTSTDTQYF. CDR3 bases: TGTGCCTGCCTATCTACTAGCACAGATACGCAGTATTTT. Full variable domain (missing parts from reference TRBV28 and TRBJ2-3): DVKVTQSSRYLVKRTGEKVFLECVQDMDHENMFWYRQDPGLGLRLIYFSYDVKMKEKGDIPEGYSVSREKKERFSLILESASTNQTSMYLCACLSTSTDTQYFGPGTRLTVL.

The rearrangement links TRBV18 to TRBJ2-5, with 7 bases aligning to TRBD1. With 6 bases clipped from V and 3 bases from J, the junction kept 4 bases outside the gene matches. Germline CDR1 and CDR2: KGHSH and LQKENI. The CDR3 consists of 13 residues. CDR3 in amino acids: CASSRDREETQYF. In DNA, the CDR3 is TGTGCCAGCTCCCGGGACAGAGAAGAGACCCAGTACTTC.

The chain carries TRBV6-4 and TRBJ2-7; TRBD2 might be the D (5 bases). Germline lookup yields CDR1 MRHNA and CDR2 SNTAGT. The length of the CDR3 is 10 residues. V was pared by 11 bases and J by 12 bases, with 17 bases between. The CDR3 loop reads CALDGETGYF. The CDR3 DNA is TGTGCCCTGGACGGGGAGACTGGGTACTTC.

The V and J genes are TRBV5-1 and TRBJ2-2, with 9 bases identical to TRBD2. Trimming removed 3 bases from V and 1 base from J; junction bases left unmatched: 10. The germline CDR1 and CDR2 sequences are SGHRS and YFSETQ. The CDR3 contains 18 residues. The CDR3 loop reads CASSSVPGTSLNTGELFF. The CDR3 region has the DNA TGCGCCAGCAGCTCTGTCCCCGGGACTAGCTTGAACACCGGGGAGCTGTTTTTT.

Only a few counts were recorded for this clone. V is TRBV7-9 and J is TRBJ2-5; D ambiguous. The CDR3 totals 12 residues. Germline CDR1 reads SEHNR; CDR2 reads FQNEAQ (reference sequence). Trimming took 1 base from V and 7 from J, leaving 7 bases between them. CDR3 sequence: CASSLESGTQYF. The CDR3 nucleotides are TGTGCCAGCAGCTTAGAGTCCGGGACCCAGTACTTC.

The chain combines TRBV7-9 with TRBJ2-4, with 7 bases identical to TRBD1. Germline V CDR1 and CDR2: SEHNR, FQNEAQ (reference sequence). The V and J ends lost 5 bases and 2 bases, in that order; junction bases with no gene match: 12. The CDR3 extends over 17 amino acids. The CDR3: CASSPTGQLTSKNIQYF. The CDR3 DNA is TGTGCCAGCAGCCCAACGGGACAGCTAACGTCCAAAAACATTCAGTACTTC.

The chain recombines TRBV12-5 with TRBJ2-1, with TRBD1 matching over 8 bases. The V segment lost 6 bases and the J segment 0 bases; nucleotides outside the gene matches: 22. There are 21 residues in the CDR3. The V gene's germline CDR1 is LGHNT and CDR2 FRNRAP. The CDR3 sequence is CASGGSDRALPSASSYNEQFF. CDR3 DNA: TGTGCTAGTGGGGGATCGGACAGGGCGCTTCCCAGCGCGAGCTCCTACAATGAGCAGTTCTTC.

The V gene is TRBV2, the J gene TRBJ2-3, with TRBD1 matching 8 bases. The CDR3 spans 17 residues. Trimming at V came to 4 bases and at J to 6 bases, leaving 15 bases not matched to a gene. Germline CDR1 and CDR2: SNHLY and FYNNEI. The chain's CDR3 is CASSASDGAGGLDTQYF. The CDR3, as DNA: TGTGCCAGCAGTGCATCGGATGGGGCAGGGGGCCTGGATACGCAGTATTTT.

V is TRBV2 and J is TRBJ2-6; 9 bases map to TRBD2. The germline V gene encodes CDR1 SNHLY and CDR2 FYNNEI. With V trimmed by 3 bases and J by 0 bases, 9 bases remained unmatched. This CDR3 contains 19 residues. This CDR3 reads CASSDSGGASGSGANVLTF. The CDR3, as DNA: TGTGCCAGCAGTGATAGCGGGGGCGCCTCTGGCTCTGGGGCCAACGTCCTGACTTTC.

The gene calls are TRBV4-1 and TRBJ2-5; TRBD2 is a possible D gene (6 bases). CDR1 and CDR2 (germline): MGHRA, YSYEKL. V gave up 1 base and J gave up 4 bases, with 10 bases separating them. The CDR3 runs 14 residues. CDR3 protein: CASSQGTEGETQYF. The CDR3, as DNA: TGCGCCAGCAGCCAAGGGACGGAGGGAGAGACCCAGTACTTC.